This T cell receptor (beta chain) was sequenced in a study of blood T cell repertoires in COVID-19. The protocol was immunoSEQ multiplex PCR, while the TCRdb copy is restricted to in-frame clones and leaves out a portion. The table shows 90,000 or so clones, with 65% to 90% occurring only once. Sequencing input: peripheral blood. The receptor's source is a man aged 55 to 70 with acute or convalescent COVID-19.

The CDR3 DNA reads as TGCGCCAGCAGCCTCCCTTTAACCGGACTAGCGGGCAACACAGATACGCAGTATTTT. Translation: CASSLPLTGLAGNTDTQYF. This chain uses TRBV5-1 with TRBJ2-3; 11 nucleotides match TRBD2. The CDR3 runs 19 residues. V lost 4 bases to trimming and J lost 2 bases; unmatched junction nucleotides: 15. The germline V gene encodes CDR1 SGHRS and CDR2 YFSETQ.